These 11 T cell receptor beta chains came from one sample sequenced in a study of memory CD4+ T cells and cytomegalovirus serostatus. Single viable CD3+CD4+CD8-CD45RO+ cells were sorted as the memory CD4+ T cells. Clones were read by immunoSEQ multiplex PCR, and TCRdb kept only the in-frame ones, dropping some. The sample yields about 73,000 clones, 60% to 80% seen once. Sequenced input: memory CD4+ T cells from blood. The receptors shown here come from an adult in good health and CMV-seropositive.

The chain is built from TRBV15 and TRBJ2-7; D possibly corresponds to TRBD1 (6 bases). Germline V CDR1 and CDR2: LNHNV, YYDKDF (reference sequence). The CDR3 has 16 amino acids. V dropped 2 bases and J dropped 0 bases, with 14 bases sitting between them. The CDR3 DNA is TGTGCCACCAGCAGATCGTGGGGGCTGAGCTCCTACGAGCAGTACTTC. This encodes CATSRSWGLSSYEQYF.

CDR3 coding DNA: TGTGCCAGCAGCCTCCTCCCGGGACAGGGGGCTCAGGTCCACTTGGAGGACACCATATATTTT. It encodes CASSLLPGQGAQVHLEDTIYF. The chain links TRBV4-2 to TRBJ1-3, with 12 nucleotides matching TRBD1. V shed 4 bases and J 8 bases; nucleotides not matched to a gene: 24. The germline gives CDR1 LGHNA, CDR2 YNFKEQ. CDR3 size: 21 residues.

The gene calls are TRBV10-3 and TRBJ1-1, with 7 bases aligning to TRBD1. This CDR3 contains 16 residues. Losses at the gene ends were 2 bases for V and 0 bases for J; bases not matched to a gene: 6. The germline CDR1 and CDR2 sequences are ENHRY and SYGVKD. The CDR3 reads CAISEPGTDLNTEAFF. The CDR3 region has the DNA TGTGCCATCAGTGAGCCCGGGACAGATCTGAACACTGAAGCTTTCTTT.

A word on this clone: At one boundary the junction diverges from the germline segment, which might be a read error. This rearrangement joins TRBV7-7 to TRBJ1-1; the D is unclear. The germline V gene has CDR1 SSHAT and CDR2 FNYEAQ (reference sequence). The CDR3 totals 13 residues. CDR3 protein: CASSFNGNTEAFF. The CDR3 coding sequence is TGTGCTAGCAGCTTTAACGGGAACACTGAAGCTTTCTTT.

The V and J genes are TRBV25-1 and TRBJ1-1; tentatively, D is TRBD1 (5 bases). Per germline, CDR1 MGHDK and CDR2 SYGVNS. Trimming shortened V by 7 bases and J by 6 bases, and 9 bases separated the two germline ends. This CDR3 is built from 11 residues. CDR3 region: CASTWGAEAFF. CDR3 coding DNA: TGTGCCAGCACCTGGGGGGCTGAAGCTTTCTTT.

The genes are TRBV7-9 and TRBJ1-3; possible D gene TRBD1, 5 bases. Germline V gene sequence: CDR1 SEHNR, CDR2 FQNEAQ (reference sequence). V gave up 5 bases and J gave up 0 bases, with 14 bases separating them. The CDR3 loop spans 16 amino acids. CDR3 coding DNA: TGTGCCAGCAGCCTTTGGGGGGGGGTCTCTGGAAACACCATATATTTT. Translation: CASSLWGGVSGNTIYF.

The rearrangement uses TRBV19 and TRBJ1-1; D not resolved. Germline CDR1 LNHDA, CDR2 SQIVND (reference sequence). The V end was cut by 5 bases, the J end by 8 bases, with 9 bases between. This CDR3 comprises 11 residues. The CDR3 DNA sequence: TGTGCCAGTAGTGGGCCCCGAGAAGCTTTCTTT. This codes for CASSGPREAFF.

V is TRBV2 and J is TRBJ2-5, with a possible D match to TRBD1 (7 bases). The CDR3 runs to 14 residues. Per the germline V gene, CDR1 is SNHLY and CDR2 is FYNNEI. With 3 bases removed from V and 5 bases from J, the gap between germline ends came to 13 bases. CDR3 amino acids: CASSDLTGRETQYF. CDR3 DNA sequence: TGTGCCAGCAGTGATTTGACAGGGAGGGAGACCCAGTACTTC. Combining the CDR3 with reference TRBV2 and TRBJ2-5 gives the whole variable domain EPEVTQTPSHQVTQMGQEVILRCVPISNHLYFYWYRQILGQKVEFLVSFYNNEISEKSEIFDDQFSVERPDGSNFTLKIRSTKLEDSAMYFCASSDLTGRETQYFGPGTRLLVL.

V gene TRBV5-4 combines with J gene TRBJ1-1; D call uncertain. From germline, CDR1 is SGHNT and CDR2 YYREEE (reference sequence). V was trimmed by 4 bases and J by 0 bases, leaving 16 bases between them. This CDR3 spans 16 amino acids. CDR3 nucleotides: TGTGCCAGCAGCCTGAATGCGAAAACCATGAACACTGAAGCTTTCTTT. This encodes CASSLNAKTMNTEAFF. Full variable domain (rest looked up from reference TRBV5-4 and TRBJ1-1): ETGVTQSPTHLIKTRGQQVTLRCSSQSGHNTVSWYQQALGQGPQFIFQYYREEENGRGNFPPRFSGLQFPNYSSELNVNALELDDSALYLCASSLNAKTMNTEAFFGQGTRLTVV.

There are a few counts of this clone. This chain joins TRBV15 and TRBJ1-5; no clear D. Germline V gene sequence: CDR1 LNHNV, CDR2 YYDKDF (reference sequence). CDR3 length: 16 residues. V gave up 0 bases and J gave up 2 bases, with 11 bases separating them. For the CDR3, the DNA is TGTGCCACCAGCAGAGATTCTGGGTTCGGCAATCAGCCCCAGCATTTT. Translating it yields CATSRDSGFGNQPQHF.

This chain links TRBV15 with TRBJ1-1, with D tentatively TRBD1 (6 bases). Germline CDR1 is LNHNV and CDR2 is YYDKDF (reference sequence). The CDR3 contains 17 residues. V shed 1 base and J shed 0 bases, with 15 bases lying between them. As DNA, the CDR3 is TGTGCCACCAGCAGAGGTTTCGGTGGACAGCTGAACACTGAAGCTTTCTTT. Translated, it gives CATSRGFGGQLNTEAFF.